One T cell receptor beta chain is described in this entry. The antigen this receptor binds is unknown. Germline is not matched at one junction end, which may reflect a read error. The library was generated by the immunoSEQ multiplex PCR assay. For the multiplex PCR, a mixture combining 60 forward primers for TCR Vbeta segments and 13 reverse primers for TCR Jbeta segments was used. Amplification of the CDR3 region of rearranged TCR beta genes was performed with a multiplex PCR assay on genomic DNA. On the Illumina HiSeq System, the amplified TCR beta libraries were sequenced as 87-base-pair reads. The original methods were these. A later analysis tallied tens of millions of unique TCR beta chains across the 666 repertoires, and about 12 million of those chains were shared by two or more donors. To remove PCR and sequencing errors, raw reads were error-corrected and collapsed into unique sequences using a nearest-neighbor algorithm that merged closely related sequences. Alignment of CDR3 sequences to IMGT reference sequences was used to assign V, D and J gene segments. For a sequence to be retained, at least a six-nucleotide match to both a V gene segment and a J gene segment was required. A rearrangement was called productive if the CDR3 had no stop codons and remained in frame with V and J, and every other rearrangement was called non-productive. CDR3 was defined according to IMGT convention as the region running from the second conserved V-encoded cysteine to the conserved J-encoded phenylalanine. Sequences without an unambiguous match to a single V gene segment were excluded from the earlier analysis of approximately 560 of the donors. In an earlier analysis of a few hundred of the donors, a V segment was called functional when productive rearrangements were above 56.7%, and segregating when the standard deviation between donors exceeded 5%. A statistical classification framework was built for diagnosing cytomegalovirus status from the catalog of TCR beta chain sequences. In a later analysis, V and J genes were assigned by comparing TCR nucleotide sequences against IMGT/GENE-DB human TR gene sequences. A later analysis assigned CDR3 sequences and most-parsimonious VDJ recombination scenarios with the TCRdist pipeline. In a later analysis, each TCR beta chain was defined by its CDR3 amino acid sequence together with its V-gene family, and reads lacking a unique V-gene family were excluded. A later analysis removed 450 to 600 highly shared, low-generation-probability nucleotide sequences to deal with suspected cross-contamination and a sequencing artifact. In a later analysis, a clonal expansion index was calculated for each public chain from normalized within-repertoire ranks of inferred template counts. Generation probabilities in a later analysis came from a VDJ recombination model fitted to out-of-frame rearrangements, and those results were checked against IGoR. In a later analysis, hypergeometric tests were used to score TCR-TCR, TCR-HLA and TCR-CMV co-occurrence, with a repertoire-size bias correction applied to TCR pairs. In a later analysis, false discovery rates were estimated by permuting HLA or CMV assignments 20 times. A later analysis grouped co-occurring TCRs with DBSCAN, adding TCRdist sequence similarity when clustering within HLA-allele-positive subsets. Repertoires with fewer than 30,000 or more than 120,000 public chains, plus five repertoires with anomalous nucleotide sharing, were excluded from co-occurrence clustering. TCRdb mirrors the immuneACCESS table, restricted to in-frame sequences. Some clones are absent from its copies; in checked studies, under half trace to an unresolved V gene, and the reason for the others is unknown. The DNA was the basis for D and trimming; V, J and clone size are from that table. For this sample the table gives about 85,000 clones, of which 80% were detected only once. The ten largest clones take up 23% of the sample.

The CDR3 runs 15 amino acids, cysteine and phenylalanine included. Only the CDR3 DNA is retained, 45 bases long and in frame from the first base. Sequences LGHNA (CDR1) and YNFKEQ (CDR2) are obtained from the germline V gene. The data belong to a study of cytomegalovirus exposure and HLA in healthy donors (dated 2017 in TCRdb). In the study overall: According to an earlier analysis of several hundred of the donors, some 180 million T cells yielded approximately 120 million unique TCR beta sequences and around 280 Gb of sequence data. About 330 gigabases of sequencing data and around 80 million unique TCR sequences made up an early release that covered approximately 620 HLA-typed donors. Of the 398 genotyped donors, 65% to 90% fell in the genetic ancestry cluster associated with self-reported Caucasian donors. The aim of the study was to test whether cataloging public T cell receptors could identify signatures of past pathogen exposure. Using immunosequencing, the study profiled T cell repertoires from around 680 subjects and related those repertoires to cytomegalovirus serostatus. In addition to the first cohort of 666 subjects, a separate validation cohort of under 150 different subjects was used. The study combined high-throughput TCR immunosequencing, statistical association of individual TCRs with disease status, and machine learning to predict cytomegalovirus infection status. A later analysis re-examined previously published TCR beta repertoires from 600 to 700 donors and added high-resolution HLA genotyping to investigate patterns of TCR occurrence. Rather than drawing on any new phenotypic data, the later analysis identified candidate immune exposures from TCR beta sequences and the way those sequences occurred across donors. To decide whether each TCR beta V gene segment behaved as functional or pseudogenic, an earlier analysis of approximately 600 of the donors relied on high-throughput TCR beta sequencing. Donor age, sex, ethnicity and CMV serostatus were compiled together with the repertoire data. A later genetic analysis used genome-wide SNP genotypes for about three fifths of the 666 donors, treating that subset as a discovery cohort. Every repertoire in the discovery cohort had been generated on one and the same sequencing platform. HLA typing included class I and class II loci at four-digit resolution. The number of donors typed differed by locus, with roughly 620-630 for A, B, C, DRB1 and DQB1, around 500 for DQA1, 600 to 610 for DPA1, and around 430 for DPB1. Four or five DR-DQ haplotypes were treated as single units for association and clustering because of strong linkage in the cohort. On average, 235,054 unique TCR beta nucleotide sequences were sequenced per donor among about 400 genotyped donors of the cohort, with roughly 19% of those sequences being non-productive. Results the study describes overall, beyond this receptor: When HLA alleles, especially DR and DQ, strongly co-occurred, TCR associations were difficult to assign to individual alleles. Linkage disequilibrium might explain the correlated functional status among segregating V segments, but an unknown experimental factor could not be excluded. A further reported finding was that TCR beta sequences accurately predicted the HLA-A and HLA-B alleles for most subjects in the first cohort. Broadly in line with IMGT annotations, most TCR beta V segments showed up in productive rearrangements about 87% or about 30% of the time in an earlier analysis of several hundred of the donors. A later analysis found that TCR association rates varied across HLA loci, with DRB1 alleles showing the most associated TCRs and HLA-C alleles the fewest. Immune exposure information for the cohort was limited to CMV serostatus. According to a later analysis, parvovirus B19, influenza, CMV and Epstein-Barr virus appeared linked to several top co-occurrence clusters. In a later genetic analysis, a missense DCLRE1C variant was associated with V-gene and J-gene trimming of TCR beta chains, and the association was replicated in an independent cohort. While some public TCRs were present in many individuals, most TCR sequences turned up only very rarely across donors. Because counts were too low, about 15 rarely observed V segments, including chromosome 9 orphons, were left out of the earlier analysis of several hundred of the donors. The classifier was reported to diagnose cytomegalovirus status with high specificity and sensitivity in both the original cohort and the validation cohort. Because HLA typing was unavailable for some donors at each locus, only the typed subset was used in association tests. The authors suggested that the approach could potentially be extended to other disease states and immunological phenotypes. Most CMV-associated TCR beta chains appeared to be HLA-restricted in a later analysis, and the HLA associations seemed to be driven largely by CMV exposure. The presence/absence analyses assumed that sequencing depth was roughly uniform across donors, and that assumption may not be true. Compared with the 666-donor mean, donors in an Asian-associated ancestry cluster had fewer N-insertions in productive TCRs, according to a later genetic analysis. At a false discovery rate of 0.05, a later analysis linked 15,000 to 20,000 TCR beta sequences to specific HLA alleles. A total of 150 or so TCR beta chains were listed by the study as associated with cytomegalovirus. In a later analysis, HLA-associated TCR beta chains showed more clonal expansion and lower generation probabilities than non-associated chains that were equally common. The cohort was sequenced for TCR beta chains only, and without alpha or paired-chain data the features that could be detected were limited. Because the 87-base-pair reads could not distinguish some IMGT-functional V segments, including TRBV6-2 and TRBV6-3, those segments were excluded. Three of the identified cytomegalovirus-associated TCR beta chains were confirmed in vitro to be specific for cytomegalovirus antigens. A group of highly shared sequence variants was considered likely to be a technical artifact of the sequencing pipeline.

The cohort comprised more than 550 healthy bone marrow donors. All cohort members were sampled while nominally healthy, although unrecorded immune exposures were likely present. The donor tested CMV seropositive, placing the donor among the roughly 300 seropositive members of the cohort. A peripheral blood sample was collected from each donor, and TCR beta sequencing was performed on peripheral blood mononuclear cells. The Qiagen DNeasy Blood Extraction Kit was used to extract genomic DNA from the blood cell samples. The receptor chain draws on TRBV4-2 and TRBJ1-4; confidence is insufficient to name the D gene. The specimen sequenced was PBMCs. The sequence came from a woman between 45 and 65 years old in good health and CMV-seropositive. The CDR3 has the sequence CASSLLPATNEKLLF. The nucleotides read TGTGCCAGCAGCCTCCTTCCTGCAACTAATGAAAAACTGCTTTTT.